These 12 T cell receptor beta chains share one sample of origin, sequenced in a study of blood T cell repertoires in COVID-19. The assay was immunoSEQ multiplex PCR, and TCRdb's table has in-frame clones only and misses some. The table shows around 230,000 clones, with 88% occurring only once. Sequenced sample: PBMCs or T cells enriched from blood (not recorded which). The receptors stem from a woman in her twenties or thirties who had recovered from COVID-19.

The rearrangement joins TRBV7-9 to TRBJ2-3; 8 bases map to TRBD2. Germline loops: CDR1 SEHNR, CDR2 FQNEAQ (reference sequence). V trimming: 0 bases; J trimming: 4 bases; junction bases outside the gene matches: 3. The CDR3 is made up of 15 amino acids. The CDR3 DNA is TGTGCCAGCAGCTTAGCTAGCGGGGTCGCAGATACGCAGTATTTT. It translates to CASSLASGVADTQYF.

The V gene is TRBV5-6, the J gene TRBJ2-3; D is possibly TRBD1 (5 bases). The V gene's germline CDR1 is SGHDT and CDR2 YYEEEE. Trimming took 0 bases from V and 0 from J, leaving 11 bases between them. This CDR3 contains 16 residues. This CDR3 reads CASSLAQGSSTDTQYF. The CDR3 DNA reads as TGTGCCAGCAGCTTGGCCCAGGGATCTAGCACAGATACGCAGTATTTT. Filled out from reference TRBV5-6 and TRBJ2-3, the complete variable domain reads DAGVTQSPTHLIKTRGQQVTLRCSPKSGHDTVSWYQQALGQGPQFIFQYYEEEERQRGNFPDRFSGHQFPNYSSELNVNALLLGDSALYLCASSLAQGSSTDTQYFGPGTRLTVL.

The V call is TRBV21-1, the J call TRBJ2-1; TRBD2 reflects the table's D call only, with no check against the DNA. TRBV21-1 is classified as a pseudogene. The CDR3 contains 19 residues. The DNA of the CDR3 is TGTGCCAGCAGCAAAGCCTCTCTAGCGGGGTGGGTCTCCTACAATGAGCAGTTCTTC. This encodes CASSKASLAGWVSYNEQFF.

The gene calls are TRBV9 and TRBJ1-3, with TRBD1 as a possible D gene (6 bases). Trimming cost V 3 bases and J 5 bases, with 12 bases left between them. This CDR3 region has 14 residues. The germline CDR1 and CDR2 sequences are SGDLS and YYNGEE. The CDR3 protein is CASSEQGSRNTIYF. As DNA, the CDR3 is TGTGCCAGCAGCGAACAGGGCTCGAGAAACACCATATATTTT.

The gene calls are TRBV18 and TRBJ2-7; D possibly corresponds to TRBD1 (5 bases). The ends were cut back, 6 bases at V and 2 bases at J, with 11 bases in the middle. The CDR3 consists of 13 residues. The germline V gene encodes CDR1 KGHSH and CDR2 LQKENI. This CDR3 reads CASSGLGTYEQYF. As DNA, the CDR3 is TGTGCCAGCTCGGGGCTGGGAACCTACGAGCAGTACTTC.

The chain couples TRBV6-2 or TRBV6-3 to TRBJ2-7; a possible D gene is TRBD2 (5 bases). Trimming shortened V by 4 bases and J by 4 bases, and 14 bases separated the two germline ends. The length of the CDR3 is 14 residues. CDR1 is MNHEY and CDR2 is SVGEGT in the germline V gene. The CDR3, as DNA: TGTGCCAGCAGTTCCGTGAGGGCAGGTTACGAGCAGTACTTC. Translated: CASSSVRAGYEQYF.

The chain couples TRBV5-1 to TRBJ1-1; D possibly corresponds to TRBD1 (6 bases). This CDR3 comprises 16 residues. Germline V lookup: CDR1 SGHRS, CDR2 YFSETQ. Trimming stripped 4 bases from V and 0 bases from J, with 16 bases between. The CDR3 DNA reads TGCGCCAGCAGCCCTAAGGACAGCTACTTGAACACTGAAGCTTTCTTT. This sequence encodes CASSPKDSYLNTEAFF. Drawing the rest from reference TRBV5-1 and TRBJ1-1, the complete variable domain is KAGVTQTPRYLIKTRGQQVTLSCSPISGHRSVSWYQQTPGQGLQFLFEYFSETQRNKGNFPGRFSGRQFSNSRSEMNVSTLELGDSALYLCASSPKDSYLNTEAFFGQGTRLTVV.

The genes are TRBV19 and TRBJ2-5, with 7 bases that match TRBD1. CDR1 is LNHDA, CDR2 SQIVND, per germline (reference sequence). This CDR3 contains 15 residues. With 4 bases clipped from V and 5 bases from J, the junction kept 10 bases outside the gene matches. DNA of the CDR3: TGTGCCAGTAGTAGCGAGGGACAGAGCAAGGAGACCCAGTACTTC. Its translation is CASSSEGQSKETQYF.

This chain links TRBV5-5 with TRBJ1-1; D is unresolved. The length of the CDR3 is 14 residues. V dropped 4 bases and J dropped 1 base, with 11 bases sitting between them. Germline CDR1 SGHKS, CDR2 YYEKEE (reference sequence). CDR3 DNA sequence: TGTGCCAGCAGCCATCGACTGGCGAACACTGAAGCTTTCTTT. Translating gives CASSHRLANTEAFF.

V and J are TRBV6-5 and TRBJ1-2, with 12 bases aligning to TRBD1. J lost 4 bases, V lost 2 bases, and 2 bases had no gene match. CDR3 length: 15 residues. Germline assignment: CDR1 MNHEY and CDR2 SVGAGI. The CDR3 loop is CASSYGTGGLYGYTF. For the CDR3, the DNA is TGTGCCAGCAGTTACGGGACAGGGGGCCTCTATGGCTACACCTTC.

The CDR3 DNA reads as TGCAGCGTTGAAGCGGCCCGTAGGCAGGGAATATACAATGAGCAGTTCTTC. Translation: CSVEAARRQGIYNEQFF. The V gene is TRBV29-1, the J gene TRBJ2-1; D may be TRBD1 (5 bases). The CDR3 runs 17 residues. The germline V gene has CDR1 SQVTM and CDR2 ANQGSEA. Trimming took 1 base from V and 4 from J, leaving 20 bases between them.

The rearrangement uses TRBV18 and TRBJ2-7; TRBD1 agrees at 8 bases. V lost 9 bases to trimming and J lost 7 bases; unmatched junction nucleotides: 8. Germline CDR1 and CDR2: KGHSH and LQKENI. This CDR3 spans 12 amino acids. In nucleotides, the CDR3 is TGTGCCAGTCAGACAGGGGAAGGGGAGCAGTACTTC. Its protein product is CASQTGEGEQYF.